This T cell receptor (beta chain) was sequenced for a study of T cells after yellow fever vaccination. Notes on the study in general: Abundant bulk-population clonotypes could contaminate the FACS-sorted repertoires. Most clones from primary vaccination were detected again post-booster (about 95% CD4, 88% CD8). It was the secondary response that reached its peak faster, day 5 versus 15, but it was weaker.

The table lists this clonotype with many counts. No antigen is known for it. TCRdb redid the calling of the 5' RACE reads with MiXCR, one entry per CDR3 protein. The sample lists under 550,000 distinct CDR3 sequences, roughly 22% occurring once. V was pared by 2 bases and J by 4 bases, with 16 bases between. There are 16 residues in the CDR3. Germline-derived CDR1 and CDR2 are SGHVS and FQNEAQ. The TCR was taken from a man younger than 35 who received the YFV17D yellow fever vaccine. The V gene is TRBV7-8, the J gene TRBJ2-3; D possibly corresponds to TRBD1 (6 bases). The sample here was PBMCs, taken 21 days after the first yellow fever vaccination. This chain's CDR3 is CASSLWAGDFSDTQYF. CDR3 nucleotides: TGTGCCAGCAGCTTATGGGCAGGGGATTTCTCAGATACGCAGTATTTT.